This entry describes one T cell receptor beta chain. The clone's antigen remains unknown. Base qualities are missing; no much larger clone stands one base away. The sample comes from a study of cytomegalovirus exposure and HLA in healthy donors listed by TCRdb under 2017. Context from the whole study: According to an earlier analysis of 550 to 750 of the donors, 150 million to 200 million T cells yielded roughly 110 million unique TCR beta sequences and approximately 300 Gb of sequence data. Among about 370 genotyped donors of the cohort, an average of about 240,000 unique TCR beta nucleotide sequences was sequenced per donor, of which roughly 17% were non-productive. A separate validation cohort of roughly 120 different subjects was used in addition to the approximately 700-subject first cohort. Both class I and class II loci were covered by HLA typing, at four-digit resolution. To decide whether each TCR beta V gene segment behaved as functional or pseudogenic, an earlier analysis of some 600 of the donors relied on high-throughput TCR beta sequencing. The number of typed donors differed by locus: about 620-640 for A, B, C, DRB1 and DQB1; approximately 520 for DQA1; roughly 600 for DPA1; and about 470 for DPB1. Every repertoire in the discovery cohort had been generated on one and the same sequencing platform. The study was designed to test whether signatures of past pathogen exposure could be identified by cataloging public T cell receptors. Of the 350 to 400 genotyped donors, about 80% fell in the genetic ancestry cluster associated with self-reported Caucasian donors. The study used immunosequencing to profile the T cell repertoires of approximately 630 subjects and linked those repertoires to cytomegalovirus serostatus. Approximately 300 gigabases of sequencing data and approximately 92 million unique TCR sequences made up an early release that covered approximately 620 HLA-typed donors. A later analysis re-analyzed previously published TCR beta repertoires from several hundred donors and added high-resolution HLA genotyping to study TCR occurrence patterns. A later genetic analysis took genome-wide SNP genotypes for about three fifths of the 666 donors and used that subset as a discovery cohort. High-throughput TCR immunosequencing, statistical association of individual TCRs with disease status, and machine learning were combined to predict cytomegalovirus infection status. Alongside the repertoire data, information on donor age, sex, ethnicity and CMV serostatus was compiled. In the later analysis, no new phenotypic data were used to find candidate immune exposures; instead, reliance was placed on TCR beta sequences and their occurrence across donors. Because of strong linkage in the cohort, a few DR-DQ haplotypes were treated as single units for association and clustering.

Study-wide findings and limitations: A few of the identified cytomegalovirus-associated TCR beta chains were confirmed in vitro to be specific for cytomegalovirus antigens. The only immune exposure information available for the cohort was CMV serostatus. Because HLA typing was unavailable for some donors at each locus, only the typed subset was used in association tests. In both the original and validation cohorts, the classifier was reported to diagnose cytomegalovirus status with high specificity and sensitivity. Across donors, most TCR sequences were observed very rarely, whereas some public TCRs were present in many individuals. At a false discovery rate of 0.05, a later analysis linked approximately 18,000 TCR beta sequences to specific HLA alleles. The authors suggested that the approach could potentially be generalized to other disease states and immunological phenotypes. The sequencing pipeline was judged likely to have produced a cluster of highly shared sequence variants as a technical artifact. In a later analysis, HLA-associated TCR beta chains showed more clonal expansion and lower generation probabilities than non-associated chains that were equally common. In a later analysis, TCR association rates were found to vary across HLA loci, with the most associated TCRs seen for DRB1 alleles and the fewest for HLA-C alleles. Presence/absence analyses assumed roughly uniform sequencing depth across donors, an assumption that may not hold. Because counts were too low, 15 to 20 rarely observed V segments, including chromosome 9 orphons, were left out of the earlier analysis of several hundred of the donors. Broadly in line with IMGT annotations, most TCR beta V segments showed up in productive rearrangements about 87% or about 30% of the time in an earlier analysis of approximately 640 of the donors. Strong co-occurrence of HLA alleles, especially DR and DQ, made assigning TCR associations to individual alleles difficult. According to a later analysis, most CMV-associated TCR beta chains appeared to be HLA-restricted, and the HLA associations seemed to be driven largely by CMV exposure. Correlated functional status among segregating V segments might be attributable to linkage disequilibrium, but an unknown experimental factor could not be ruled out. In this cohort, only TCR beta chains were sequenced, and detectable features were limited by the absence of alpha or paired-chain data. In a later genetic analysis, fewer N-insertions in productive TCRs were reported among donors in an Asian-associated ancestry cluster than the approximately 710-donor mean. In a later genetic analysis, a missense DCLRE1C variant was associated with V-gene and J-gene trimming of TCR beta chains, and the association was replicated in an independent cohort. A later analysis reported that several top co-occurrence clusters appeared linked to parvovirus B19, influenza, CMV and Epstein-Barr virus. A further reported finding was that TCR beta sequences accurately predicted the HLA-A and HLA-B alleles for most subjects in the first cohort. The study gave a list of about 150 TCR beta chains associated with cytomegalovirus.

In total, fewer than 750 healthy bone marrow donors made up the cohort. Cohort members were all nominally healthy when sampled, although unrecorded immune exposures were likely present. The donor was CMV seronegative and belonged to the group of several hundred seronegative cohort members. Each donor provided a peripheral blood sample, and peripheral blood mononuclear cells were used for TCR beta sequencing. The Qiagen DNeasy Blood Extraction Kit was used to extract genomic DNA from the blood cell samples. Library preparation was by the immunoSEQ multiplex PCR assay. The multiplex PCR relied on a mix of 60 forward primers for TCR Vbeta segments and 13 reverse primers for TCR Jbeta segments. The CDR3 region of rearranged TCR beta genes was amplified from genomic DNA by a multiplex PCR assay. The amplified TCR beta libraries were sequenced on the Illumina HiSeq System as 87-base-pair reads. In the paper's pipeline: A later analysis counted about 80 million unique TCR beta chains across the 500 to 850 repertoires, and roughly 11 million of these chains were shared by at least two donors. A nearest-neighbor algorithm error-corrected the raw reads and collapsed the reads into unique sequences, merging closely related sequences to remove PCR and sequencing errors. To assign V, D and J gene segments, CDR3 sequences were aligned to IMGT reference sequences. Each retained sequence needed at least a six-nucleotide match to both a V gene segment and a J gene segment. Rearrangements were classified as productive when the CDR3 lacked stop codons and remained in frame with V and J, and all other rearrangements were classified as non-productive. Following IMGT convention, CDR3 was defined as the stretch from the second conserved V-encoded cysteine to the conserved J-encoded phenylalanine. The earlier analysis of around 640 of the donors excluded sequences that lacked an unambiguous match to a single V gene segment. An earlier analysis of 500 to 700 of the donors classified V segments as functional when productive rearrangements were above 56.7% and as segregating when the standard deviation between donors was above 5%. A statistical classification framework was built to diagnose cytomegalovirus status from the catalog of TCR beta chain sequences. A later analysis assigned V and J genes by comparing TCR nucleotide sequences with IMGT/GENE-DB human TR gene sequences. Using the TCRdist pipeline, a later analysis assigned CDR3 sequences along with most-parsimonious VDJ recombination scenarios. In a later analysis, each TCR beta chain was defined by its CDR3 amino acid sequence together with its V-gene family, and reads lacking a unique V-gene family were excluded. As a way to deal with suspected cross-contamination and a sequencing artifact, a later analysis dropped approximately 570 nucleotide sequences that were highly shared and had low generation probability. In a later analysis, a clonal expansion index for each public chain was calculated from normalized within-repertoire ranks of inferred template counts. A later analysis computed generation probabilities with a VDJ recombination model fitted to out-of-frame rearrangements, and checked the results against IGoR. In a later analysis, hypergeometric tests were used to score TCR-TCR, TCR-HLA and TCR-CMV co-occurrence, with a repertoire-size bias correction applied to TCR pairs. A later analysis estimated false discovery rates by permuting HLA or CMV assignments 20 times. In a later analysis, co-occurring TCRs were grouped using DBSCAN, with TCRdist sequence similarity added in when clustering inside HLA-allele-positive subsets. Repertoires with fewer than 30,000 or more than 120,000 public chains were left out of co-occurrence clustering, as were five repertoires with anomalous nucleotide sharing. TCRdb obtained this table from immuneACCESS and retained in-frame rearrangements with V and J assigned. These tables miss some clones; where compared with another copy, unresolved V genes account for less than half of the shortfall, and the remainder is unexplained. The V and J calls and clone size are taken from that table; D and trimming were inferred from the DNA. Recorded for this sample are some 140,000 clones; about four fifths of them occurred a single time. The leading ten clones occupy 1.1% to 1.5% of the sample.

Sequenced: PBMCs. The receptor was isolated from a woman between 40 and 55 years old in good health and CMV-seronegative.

DNA sequence: TGTGCCACCGCGGGGGACAGGTACAATGAGCAGTTCTTC. Protein translation: CATAGDRYNEQFF. The chain joins TRBV19 to TRBJ2-1; matching of 8 bases hints at TRBD1 as the D gene. Its CDR3 holds 13 amino acids, cysteine through phenylalanine. Of the read, only the CDR3 DNA is kept; its 39 bases are in frame from base 1. V lost 10 bases and J lost 4 bases; the stretch between them is 14 bases long. The germline V gene (reference sequence) specifies LNHDA as CDR1 and SQIVND as CDR2.